This T cell receptor (beta chain) was retrieved from a study of blood T cell repertoires in COVID-19. The CDR3 consists of 14 residues. CDR1 is MGHRA, CDR2 YSYEKL, per germline. V lost 1 base and J 7 bases, leaving 13 bases between the germline ends. The repertoire was sequenced with immunoSEQ multiplex PCR; TCRdb's copy has only in-frame clones and lacks some. The data contain about 280,000 clones, about 90% of them singletons. The V gene is TRBV4-1, the J gene TRBJ1-2; D not resolved. Sequenced input: peripheral blood. This receptor was obtained from a woman aged 25 to 39 with COVID-19, enrolled during active disease. The CDR3: CASSQVDNLFGYTF. DNA for the CDR3: TGCGCCAGCAGCCAAGTAGACAATCTCTTTGGCTACACCTTC.